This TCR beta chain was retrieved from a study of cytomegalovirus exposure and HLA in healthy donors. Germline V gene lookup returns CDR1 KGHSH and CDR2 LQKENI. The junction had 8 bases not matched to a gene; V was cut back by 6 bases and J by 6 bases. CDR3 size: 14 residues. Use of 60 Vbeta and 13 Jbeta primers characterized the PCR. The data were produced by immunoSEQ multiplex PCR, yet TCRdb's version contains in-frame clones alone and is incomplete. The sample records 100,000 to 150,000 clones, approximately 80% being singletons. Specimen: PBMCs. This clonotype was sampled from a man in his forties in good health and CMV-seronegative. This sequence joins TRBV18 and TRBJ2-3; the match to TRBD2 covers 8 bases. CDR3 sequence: CASSQLAAGDTQYF. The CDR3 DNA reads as TGTGCCAGCTCGCAACTAGCGGCAGGTGATACGCAGTATTTT.